This entry lists 12 T cell receptor beta chains sequenced from one sample in a study of shared clonotypes between healthy human individuals. TCRdb's table, derived via immunoSEQ multiplex PCR, lists solely in-frame clones and lacks some. The data show about 1,900,000 clones, approximately 95% seen once. Naive CD8 populations comprised CD45RO-negative cells positively selected for CCR7, excluding terminally differentiated effector memory CD45RA+ cells. Specimen: naive CD8+ T cells sorted from blood. The receptor set was obtained from a man aged 18-30 years in good health.

This clone was recorded once. The chain couples TRBV19 to TRBJ1-2, with 7 bases matching TRBD1. J was trimmed by 3 bases and V by 0 bases; bases with no gene match: 10. Germline V CDR1 and CDR2: LNHDA, SQIVND (reference sequence). The CDR3 has 17 amino acids. The CDR3 region has the DNA TGTGCCAGTAGTATAGATCTCGGCGAGGGGGCGTACTATGGCTACACCTTC. Protein: CASSIDLGEGAYYGYTF.

This chain links TRBV27 with TRBJ1-5, with 9 bases aligning to TRBD1. The CDR3 is made up of 14 amino acids. The trim removed 6 bases at V and 3 bases at J, leaving 3 bases unmatched. Germline-derived CDR1 and CDR2 are MNHEY and SMNVEV (reference sequence). As DNA, the CDR3 is TGTGCCAGCAGCTACAGGGGGCCCAATCAGCCCCAGCATTTT. It specifies CASSYRGPNQPQHF.

This chain joins TRBV19 and TRBJ1-6; D is perhaps TRBD1 (5 bases). V lost 6 bases to trimming and J lost 10 bases, with 19 bases between them. CDR1 and CDR2 from the germline V gene are LNHDA and SQIVND (reference sequence). CDR3 length: 15 residues. DNA of the CDR3: TGTGCCAGTAGGGCCATGGCAGGGAGCAGATCACCCCTCCACTTT. This sequence encodes CASRAMAGSRSPLHF.

With respect to this clone: Other DNA sequences in the sample encode the same CDR3. V usage is TRBV19 and J usage is TRBJ2-7, with 7 bases that match TRBD1. Looked up from germline, CDR1 is LNHDA and CDR2 is SQIVND (reference sequence). The CDR3 contains 14 residues. V lost 3 bases and J lost 1; bases outside the gene matches: 3. The CDR3 bases are TGTGCCAGTAGTATCGGGACAGATTCCTACGAGCAGTACTTC. This codes for CASSIGTDSYEQYF.

The genes are TRBV5-1 and TRBJ2-1, with D possibly being TRBD1 or TRBD2 (5 bases each). Trimming took off 0 bases at V and 10 bases at J, with 14 bases between the two ends. Germline CDR1 reads SGHRS; CDR2 reads YFSETQ. The CDR3 extends over 14 amino acids. CDR3 DNA sequence: TGCGCCAGCAGCTTGGTGGGGGATACAATCGAGCAGTTCTTC. Its translation: CASSLVGDTIEQFF. Supplemented by reference TRBV5-1 and TRBJ2-1, the full variable domain reads KAGVTQTPRYLIKTRGQQVTLSCSPISGHRSVSWYQQTPGQGLQFLFEYFSETQRNKGNFPGRFSGRQFSNSRSEMNVSTLELGDSALYLCASSLVGDTIEQFFGPGTRLTVL.

A word on this clone: This specimen includes other DNA sequences encoding the same CDR3. The chain joins TRBV5-5 to TRBJ1-1, with 7 bases that match TRBD1. This CDR3 is built from 14 residues. The ends lost 2 bases at V and 1 base at J; junction bases unmatched: 2. Germline V lookup: CDR1 SGHKS, CDR2 YYEKEE (reference sequence). CDR3 bases: TGTGCCAGCAGCTTAGCAGGGGGGAACACTGAAGCTTTCTTT. Its protein product is CASSLAGGNTEAFF.

This clone was found once. This specimen includes other DNA sequences encoding the same CDR3. This chain uses TRBV28 with TRBJ2-7; D ambiguous. With 8 bases removed from V and 1 base from J, the gap between germline ends came to 6 bases. Germline CDR1 and CDR2: MDHEN and SYDVKM. This CDR3 is 11 amino acids long. In DNA form, the CDR3 reads TGTGCCAGCGGGGTGTCCTACGAGCAGTACTTC. Translated, it gives CASGVSYEQYF.

V usage is TRBV7-8 and J usage is TRBJ1-5, with D uncertain. V lost 0 bases to trimming and J lost 0 bases, with 15 bases between them. This CDR3 has 18 amino acids. Germline V gene data show CDR1 as SGHVS and CDR2 as FQNEAQ. CDR3 protein: CASSLAQTMLYSNQPQHF. In DNA, the CDR3 is TGTGCCAGCAGCTTAGCTCAAACCATGTTATATAGCAATCAGCCCCAGCATTTT.

V is TRBV6-5 and J is TRBJ2-5, with D possibly matching TRBD2 (6 bases). Trimming removed 5 bases at V and 5 bases at J, with 15 bases between. Germline V gene sequence: CDR1 MNHEY, CDR2 SVGAGI. This CDR3 spans 14 amino acids. CDR3 loop: CASSQMGLEETQYF. CDR3 sequence (DNA): TGTGCCAGCAGTCAAATGGGACTGGAGGAGACCCAGTACTTC.

The chain is built from TRBV6-1 and TRBJ1-3; D is uncertain. This CDR3 comprises 13 residues. CDR1 MNHNS and CDR2 SASEGT come from the germline V gene. V gave up 8 bases and J gave up 8 bases, with 16 bases separating them. DNA for the CDR3: TGTGCCAGCCCGGGGAGGGAAATAGACACCATATATTTT. Translation: CASPGREIDTIYF.

This clone was detected only a few times. This chain uses TRBV11-3 with TRBJ2-7; TRBD1 matches at 7 bases. This CDR3 has 12 amino acids. Germline-derived CDR1 and CDR2 are SGHNT and YENEEA. The trim removed 3 bases at V and 7 bases at J, leaving 3 bases unmatched. CDR3 loop: CASSFGTEEQYF. In DNA, the CDR3 is TGTGCCAGCAGCTTCGGGACAGAAGAGCAGTACTTC.

The V call is TRBV7-2, the J call TRBJ1-1; D is undetermined. V was shortened by 1 base and J by 8 bases, with 14 bases between the two germline ends. This CDR3 region has 14 residues. Germline CDR1 and CDR2: SGHTA and FQGNSA. The CDR3: CASSLDGGTLEAFF. The CDR3 DNA reads as TGTGCCAGCAGCTTAGATGGCGGAACTTTAGAAGCTTTCTTT.